A single T cell receptor beta chain is shown here with its context. Antigen: not known. These data belong to a study of siplizumab effects on memory and regulatory T cells. Findings and caveats of the study: Naive T cell populations appeared to exhibit greater diversity than memory cells and appeared to be major alloresponse contributors. Alloreactive sequences traceable to unstimulated CD4+ memory cells declined significantly under siplizumab. In siplizumab conditions, mappable alloreactive CD4+ clones averaged about 64% Treg-derived, against around 30% in controls.

Repertoires were generated with immunoSEQ multiplex PCR, while TCRdb's copy carries only in-frame clones and drops some. The sample comprises fewer than 120,000 clones, roughly 92% of which are singletons, and 1.3% rests with the top ten. V was clipped by 7 bases and J by 0 bases, with 15 bases between them. CDR1 and CDR2 (germline): WSHSY, SAAADI. CDR3 length equals 15 residues. This rearrangement joins TRBV10-2 to TRBJ1-1, with D tentatively TRBD1 (5 bases). The TCR comes from a human donor in good health. The sequencing input was CD4+ T cells sorted from blood. Here the CDR3 DNA reads TGCGCCAGCAACGAGGGGACCTTTATGAACACTGAAGCTTTCTTT. The encoded protein is CASNEGTFMNTEAFF.